These 29 T cell receptor beta chains originate from one sample sequenced in a study of cytotoxic CD8 clonotypes in ibrutinib-treated CLL. TCRdb's copy holds only in-frame clones and misses some; the assay was immunoSEQ multiplex PCR. The sample yields 300,000 to 350,000 clones, around four fifths seen once. Sequenced here: PBMCs, sampled before ibrutinib treatment. The receptors were gathered from a human donor with chronic lymphocytic leukemia.

The genes are TRBV7-6 and TRBJ2-7; 8 positions match TRBD1. CDR1 SGHVS and CDR2 FNYEAQ come from the germline V gene. Losses at the gene ends were 5 bases for V and 7 bases for J; bases not matched to a gene: 13. This CDR3 is 15 amino acids long. This chain's CDR3 is CASSPRQGLENEQYF. The CDR3 bases are TGTGCCAGCAGCCCTCGACAGGGGTTGGAGAATGAGCAGTACTTC.

V is TRBV7-9 and J is TRBJ2-2; D is unclear. In germline, CDR1 is SEHNR, CDR2 FQNEAQ (reference sequence). The V end lost 0 bases, the J end lost 7 bases, and 6 bases lay between the germline ends. The CDR3 runs to 13 residues. CDR3 nucleotide sequence: TGTGCCAGCAGCTTAGCGCCTCTCGGGGAGCTGTTTTTT. It translates to CASSLAPLGELFF.

The CDR3 DNA reads as TGTGCCAGCAGCCCCGACAGGGCATTTACTGAAGCTTTCTTT. Protein sequence: CASSPDRAFTEAFF. The V gene is TRBV11-1, the J gene TRBJ1-1; 7 bases match TRBD1. Germline CDR1 is SGHAT and CDR2 is FQDESV (reference sequence). V dropped 5 bases and J dropped 5; count of bases not matched to a gene: 8. This CDR3 comprises 14 residues.

The V call is TRBV15, the J call TRBJ2-5, with D tentatively TRBD1 or TRBD2 (5 bases each). The CDR3 extends over 15 amino acids. The ends were cut back, 3 bases at V and 5 bases at J, with 16 bases in the middle. CDR1 LNHNV and CDR2 YYDKDF come from the germline V gene (reference sequence). The CDR3 nucleotides read TGTGCCACCAGCAGTGACCCCGGGGCCGGGGAGACCCAGTACTTC. Residues: CATSSDPGAGETQYF.

The chain uses TRBV15 and TRBJ1-3; D gene unclear. CDR3 length: 14 amino acids. The germline V gene encodes CDR1 LNHNV and CDR2 YYDKDF (reference sequence). V dropped 6 bases and J dropped 0 bases, with 9 bases sitting between them. The CDR3 is CATSRAPSGNTIYF. The CDR3 coding sequence is TGTGCCACCAGTAGGGCCCCCTCTGGAAACACCATATATTTT. The complete variable domain, with remaining parts taken from reference TRBV15 and TRBJ1-3, reads DAMVIQNPRYQVTQFGKPVTLSCSQTLNHNVMYWYQQKSSQAPKLLFHYYDKDFNNEADTPDNFQSRRPNTSFCFLDIRSPGLGDTAMYLCATSRAPSGNTIYFGEGSWLTVV.

This chain links TRBV27 with TRBJ1-1, with 9 bases fitting TRBD1. Trimming removed 5 bases from V and 2 bases from J; junction bases left unmatched: 6. CDR1 is MNHEY and CDR2 is SMNVEV in the germline V gene (reference sequence). The CDR3 runs 15 residues. The CDR3 spells CASSIRTGANTEAFF. CDR3 sequence (DNA): TGTGCCAGCAGTATCCGGACAGGGGCCAACACTGAAGCTTTCTTT.

The chain is built from TRBV7-2 and TRBJ2-2; D unresolved. This CDR3 is 15 amino acids long. V lost 3 bases and J 5 bases, leaving 13 bases between the germline ends. Per germline, CDR1 SGHTA and CDR2 FQGNSA. The CDR3 nucleotides are TGTGCCAGCAGCTTGGGCACTGCGAGGACCGGGGAGCTGTTTTTT. This sequence encodes CASSLGTARTGELFF.

The chain joins TRBV7-9 to TRBJ2-5, with 7 bases fitting TRBD2. This CDR3 spans 15 amino acids. The V and J ends lost 5 bases and 3 bases, in that order; junction bases with no gene match: 9. Germline V lookup: CDR1 SEHNR, CDR2 FQNEAQ (reference sequence). CDR3 amino acids: CASSGWTRREETQYF. CDR3 coding DNA: TGTGCCAGCAGCGGCTGGACTAGACGGGAAGAGACCCAGTACTTC.

The chain is built from TRBV7-8 and TRBJ2-1; D uncertain. The V gene's germline CDR1 is SGHVS and CDR2 FQNEAQ. This CDR3 is 18 amino acids long. Trimming took off 1 base at V and 3 bases at J, with 19 bases between the two ends. The CDR3: CASSLELKSALYYNEQFF. In DNA, the CDR3 is TGTGCCAGCAGCTTAGAATTAAAGTCGGCGTTATACTACAATGAGCAGTTCTTC. The complete variable domain, with remaining parts taken from reference TRBV7-8 and TRBJ2-1, reads GAGVSQSPRYKVAKRGQDVALRCDPISGHVSLFWYQQALGQGPEFLTYFQNEAQLDKSGLPSDRFFAERPEGSVSTLKIQRTQQEDSAVYLCASSLELKSALYYNEQFFGPGTRLTVL.

This clone has more than one count but fewer than ten. The rearrangement uses TRBV5-1 and TRBJ2-2; 8 positions match TRBD1. The CDR3 has 16 residues. With 4 bases clipped from V and 5 bases from J, the junction kept 10 bases outside the gene matches. Per germline, CDR1 SGHRS and CDR2 YFSETQ. CDR3 nucleotide sequence: TGCGCCAGCAGCCCGGCGGACAGGGCCACGACCGGGGAGCTGTTTTTT. Translating it yields CASSPADRATTGELFF.

This sequence joins TRBV5-1 and TRBJ1-1; a possible D gene is TRBD1 (6 bases). The CDR3 spans 16 residues. V dropped 7 bases and J dropped 0 bases, with 19 bases sitting between them. Germline assignment: CDR1 SGHRS and CDR2 YFSETQ. The CDR3 sequence: CASSKSNRVMNTEAFF. Written as DNA, the CDR3 is TGCGCCAGCTCTAAGTCGAACAGGGTAATGAACACTGAAGCTTTCTTT.

This chain links TRBV7-9 with TRBJ1-4; a possible D gene is TRBD1 (6 bases). The CDR3 is 14 residues long. V lost 5 bases and J lost 6, with 13 bases in between. Germline CDR1 and CDR2: SEHNR and FQNEAQ (reference sequence). The CDR3 is CASSNRDTYEKLFF. The CDR3 nucleotides read TGTGCCAGCAGCAACCGGGACACTTATGAAAAACTGTTTTTT.

The V gene is TRBV5-1, the J gene TRBJ2-7; maybe TRBD2 (6 bases). From germline, CDR1 is SGHRS and CDR2 YFSETQ. This CDR3 has 14 amino acids. V lost 4 bases, J lost 1 base, and 12 bases lay in between. In DNA form, the CDR3 reads TGCGCCAGCAGCCAAAGGACTAATTCCTACGAGCAGTACTTC. As protein: CASSQRTNSYEQYF.

The V call is TRBV9, the J call TRBJ2-5; TRBD1 or TRBD2 may be the D gene (5 bases each). Germline V gene data show CDR1 as SGDLS and CDR2 as YYNGEE. The CDR3 has 14 amino acids. Trimming cost V 5 bases and J 2 bases, with 13 bases left between them. The CDR3 sequence is CASSSGTAQETQYF. Written as DNA, the CDR3 is TGTGCCAGCAGTTCCGGGACCGCACAAGAGACCCAGTACTTC.

J is TRBJ1-1 and V is TRBV6-1; possible D gene TRBD1, 5 bases. Germline V gene sequence: CDR1 MNHNS, CDR2 SASEGT. Trimming took 4 bases from V and 5 from J, leaving 11 bases between them. CDR3 length: 13 residues. CDR3 in amino acids: CASSVGEGTEAFF. CDR3 nucleotides: TGTGCCAGCAGTGTCGGAGAGGGGACTGAAGCTTTCTTT.

The chain combines TRBV5-1 with TRBJ1-3; 9 bases agree with TRBD1. Germline-derived CDR1 and CDR2 are SGHRS and YFSETQ. Losses at the gene ends were 4 bases for V and 3 bases for J; bases not matched to a gene: 5. The CDR3 loop spans 15 amino acids. The CDR3 DNA is TGCGCCAGCAGCCCCACAGGGGGCCTTGGAAACACCATATATTTT. Translating it yields CASSPTGGLGNTIYF.

The rearrangement joins TRBV5-1 to TRBJ2-7; 11 positions match TRBD2. The CDR3 contains 17 residues. V gave up 4 bases and J gave up 4 bases; unmatched junction bases: 13. The germline V gene encodes CDR1 SGHRS and CDR2 YFSETQ. CDR3 nucleotides: TGCGCCAGCAGCCTCAATCTCCTAGCGGGAGGTAGTTACGAGCAGTACTTC. Protein: CASSLNLLAGGSYEQYF. Based on the CDR3 plus reference TRBV5-1 and TRBJ2-7, the full variable domain is KAGVTQTPRYLIKTRGQQVTLSCSPISGHRSVSWYQQTPGQGLQFLFEYFSETQRNKGNFPGRFSGRQFSNSRSEMNVSTLELGDSALYLCASSLNLLAGGSYEQYFGPGTRLTVT.

This clone was recorded once. This rearrangement joins TRBV6-5 to TRBJ2-7; the match to TRBD2 covers 8 bases. Germline CDR1 and CDR2: MNHEY and SVGAGI. Germline trimming cut 6 bases from V and 0 bases from J; bases unmatched to any gene: 4. The CDR3 sequence is 14 residues long. CDR3 loop: CASRTSGSSYEQYF. CDR3 DNA: TGTGCCAGCAGGACCAGCGGGAGCTCCTACGAGCAGTACTTC.

V and J are TRBV7-6 and TRBJ2-7, with TRBD1 identical over 10 bases. CDR1 is SGHVS and CDR2 is FNYEAQ in the germline V gene. The CDR3 length is 15 residues. Germline trimming cut 5 bases from V and 6 bases from J; bases unmatched to any gene: 10. CDR3 loop: CASSPGQGRFPEQYF. The CDR3 DNA reads TGTGCCAGCAGCCCGGGACAGGGGAGGTTTCCCGAGCAGTACTTC.

This sequence joins TRBV28 and TRBJ2-7; 7 nucleotides agree with TRBD1. V shed 5 bases, J shed 4 bases, and the junction held 8 bases outside the gene matches. This CDR3 has 14 residues. Per germline, CDR1 MDHEN and CDR2 SYDVKM. The CDR3 loop is CASSIGQAGYEQYF. Here the CDR3 DNA reads TGTGCCAGCAGTATTGGACAGGCCGGGTACGAGCAGTACTTC.

In regard to this clone: A read error may produce the germline difference seen at one junction end. The CDR3 loop is CASSPGGSKYGYTF. The CDR3 nucleotides are TGTGCCAGCTCACCAGGTGGGTCTAAGTATGGCTACACCTTC. The rearrangement joins TRBV18 to TRBJ1-2, with D unclear. CDR1 is KGHSH and CDR2 is LQKENI in the germline V gene. CDR3 size: 14 residues.

This chain joins TRBV5-4 and TRBJ2-7; perhaps D is TRBD1 or TRBD2 (6 bases each). Trimming took 1 base from V and 5 from J, leaving 13 bases between them. The CDR3 spans 14 residues. Per the germline V gene, CDR1 is SGHNT and CDR2 is YYREEE (reference sequence). This chain's CDR3 is CASSLQWGADEQYF. CDR3 sequence (DNA): TGTGCCAGCAGCTTGCAGTGGGGGGCCGACGAGCAGTACTTC.

The J gene is TRBJ1-5, the V gene TRBV6-1; D remains ambiguous. The CDR3 sequence is 14 residues long. Germline V gives CDR1 MNHNS, CDR2 SASEGT. V was clipped by 7 bases and J by 0 bases, with 10 bases between them. CDR3 coding DNA: TGTGCCAGCAATCCGGTCTATAGCAATCAGCCCCAGCATTTT. It encodes CASNPVYSNQPQHF.

The chain combines TRBV27 with TRBJ2-3; D is uncertain. CDR3 size: 12 residues. Germline CDR1 MNHEY, CDR2 SMNVEV (reference sequence). V lost 3 bases and J lost 0, with 1 base in between. The CDR3 DNA is TGTGCCAGCAGTTTTAGCACAGATACGCAGTATTTT. Translation gives CASSFSTDTQYF.

This sequence joins TRBV28 and TRBJ2-7; 8 bases are a match to TRBD1. J lost 3 bases, V lost 4 bases, and 8 bases had no gene match. The CDR3 length is 15 residues. Germline V lookup: CDR1 MDHEN, CDR2 SYDVKM. CDR3 DNA sequence: TGTGCCAGCAGTTCGATTGGACAGGGCGGCTACGAGCAGTACTTC. Its translation: CASSSIGQGGYEQYF.

This clone was observed a handful of times. The chain joins TRBV15 to TRBJ2-7, with 8 bases that match TRBD1. J gave up 5 bases and V 2 bases, and 11 bases lay outside the gene matches. CDR3 size: 16 residues. Germline CDR1 is LNHNV and CDR2 is YYDKDF (reference sequence). CDR3 loop: CATSRRRTGSRDEQYF. As DNA, the CDR3 is TGTGCCACCAGCAGACGAAGGACAGGGAGTCGGGACGAGCAGTACTTC.

The V gene is TRBV18, the J gene TRBJ2-7; D unresolved. The ends were cut back, 6 bases at V and 0 bases at J, with 12 bases in the middle. The germline V gene has CDR1 KGHSH and CDR2 LQKENI. The CDR3 has 14 amino acids. The CDR3 nucleotides are TGTGCCAGCTCCCCTCGGCAAAGCTCCTACGAGCAGTACTTC. Translated, it gives CASSPRQSSYEQYF.

This chain joins TRBV5-1 and TRBJ1-5; the D gene is possibly TRBD1 (5 bases). Germline loops: CDR1 SGHRS, CDR2 YFSETQ. Trimming stripped 4 bases from V and 2 bases from J, with 13 bases between. The CDR3 has 15 amino acids. CDR3 loop: CASSRGGGGNQPQHF. CDR3 bases: TGCGCCAGCAGCCGCGGCGGGGGAGGCAATCAGCCCCAGCATTTT.

V and J are TRBV5-4 and TRBJ2-3; D is unresolved. The V and J ends lost 0 bases and 1 base respectively, with 9 bases between them. Germline V gene lookup returns CDR1 SGHNT and CDR2 YYREEE (reference sequence). This CDR3 comprises 15 residues. Here the CDR3 reads CASSLEWQGTDTQYF. CDR3 bases: TGTGCCAGCAGCTTGGAATGGCAGGGCACAGATACGCAGTATTTT.